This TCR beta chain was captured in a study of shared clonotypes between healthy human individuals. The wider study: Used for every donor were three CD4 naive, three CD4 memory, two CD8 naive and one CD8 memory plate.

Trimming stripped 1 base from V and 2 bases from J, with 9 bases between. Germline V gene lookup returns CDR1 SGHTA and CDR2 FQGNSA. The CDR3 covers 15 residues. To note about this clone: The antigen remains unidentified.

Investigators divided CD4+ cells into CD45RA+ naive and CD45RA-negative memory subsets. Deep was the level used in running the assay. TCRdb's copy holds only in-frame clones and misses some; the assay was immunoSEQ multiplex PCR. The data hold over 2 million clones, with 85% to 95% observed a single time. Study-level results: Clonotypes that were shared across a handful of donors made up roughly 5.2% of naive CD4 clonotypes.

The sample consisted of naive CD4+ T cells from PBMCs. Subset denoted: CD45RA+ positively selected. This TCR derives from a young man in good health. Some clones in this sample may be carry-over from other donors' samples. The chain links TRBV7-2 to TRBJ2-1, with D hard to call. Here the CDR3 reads CASSLERATYNEQFF. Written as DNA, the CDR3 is TGTGCCAGCAGCTTAGAACGGGCCACCTACAATGAGCAGTTCTTC.